This is a list of T cell receptor beta chains from one sample in a study of cytomegalovirus exposure and HLA in healthy donors. The data were produced by immunoSEQ multiplex PCR, yet TCRdb's version contains in-frame clones alone and is incomplete. Of about 160,000 clones detected, 75% to 80% appear once; the ten largest clones hold 0.98%. The specimen sequenced was PBMCs. The receptors originated from a woman in her forties or fifties in good health and CMV-seropositive. The CDR3 runs from the conserved cysteine through the conserved F or W. D genes are given only for firm matches. Expanded clones get a size class; other rows say once, few or many, or leave the size out.

d_call j_call clone_size cdr3_length v_call cdr3_nt cdr3_aa
NA TRBJ2-2 NA 15 TRBV6-6 TGTGCCAGCAGTTACTCAGCCGTGAACACCGGGGAGCTGTTTTTT CASSYSAVNTGELFF
NA TRBJ1-2 NA 14 TRBV6-1 TGTGCCAGCAGTACGGGGATTTACGACTATGGCTACACCTTC CASSTGIYDYGYTF
NA TRBJ1-6 NA 13 TRBV9 TGTGCCAGCAGCGTACGTGAAGGAGTCGTCCTCCACTTT CASSVREGVVLHF
TRBD2 TRBJ2-5 NA 15 TRBV2 TGTGCCAGCAGTGAAGCCCGGCTAGCGGGGAGAACCCAGTACTTC CASSEARLAGRTQYF
TRBD2 TRBJ2-4 NA 16 TRBV27 TGTGCCAGCAGTTTACTAGCGGGGGGGTTTTCGAACATTCAGTACTTC CASSLLAGGFSNIQYF
TRBD1 TRBJ1-2 NA 15 TRBV19 TGTGCCAGTAGTGGGGGACAGGGGTTATACTACGGCTACACCTTC CASSGGQGLYYGYTF
NA TRBJ2-1 NA 11 TRBV6-5 TGTGCCACAGTACGAGGCAGTGAGCAGTTCTTC CATVRGSEQFF
NA TRBJ1-4 NA 15 TRBV11-2 TGTGCCAGCAGCTTAGATTTAGGGGCAACCGAAAAACTGTTTTTT CASSLDLGATEKLFF
NA TRBJ2-7 NA 15 TRBV19 TGTGCCAGTACCGATAGGGGCCTCGCCCCCTACGAGCAGTACTTC CASTDRGLAPYEQYF
TRBD2 TRBJ2-3 NA 14 TRBV4-3 TGCGCCAGCAGCCTAGCGGGGGCCCTAACCCAGCAGTATTTT CASSLAGALTQQYF
NA TRBJ2-7 NA 13 TRBV10-1 TGCGCCAGCAGTGAGTCTTCCCGTTACGAGCAGTACTTC CASSESSRYEQYF
NA TRBJ1-6 NA 11 TRBV20-1 TGCAGTGCTAGAGATGTGGGCCCCCCCCACTTT CSARDVGPPHF
TRBD1 TRBJ2-1 many 15 TRBV7-3 TGTGCCAGCAGCCCACAGGGGGCCGCCTACAATGAGCAGTTCTTC CASSPQGAAYNEQFF
NA TRBJ2-5 NA 11 TRBV2 TGTGCCAGCAGTGCCCGTGAGACCCAGTACTTC CASSARETQYF
TRBD2 TRBJ2-7 once 11 TRBV20-1 TGCAGTGCTATAGGAGCGGGAAGACAGTACTTC CSAIGAGRQYF
TRBD2 TRBJ2-1 NA 15 TRBV5-4 TGTGCCAGCAGCTTGGGCGGGAGCTCCTACAATGAGCAGTTCTTC CASSLGGSSYNEQFF
NA TRBJ1-5 NA 16 TRBV6-6 TGTGCCAGCAGTTACTCGCCCGAGTATAGCAATCAGCCCCAGCATTTT CASSYSPEYSNQPQHF
NA TRBJ2-7 NA 15 TRBV4-3 TGCGCCAGCAGCCAAGATTTCAGGGGATTCTACGAGCAGTACTTC CASSQDFRGFYEQYF
NA TRBJ2-7 NA 15 TRBV25-1 TGTGCCAGCAGTTCAGACGGGTTGGCTTTCCACGAGCAGTACTTC CASSSDGLAFHEQYF
NA TRBJ2-1 NA 11 TRBV5-6 TGTGCCAGCCAATCGAGTAATGAGCAGTTCTTC CASQSSNEQFF
TRBD1 TRBJ1-4 once 14 TRBV7-9 TGTGCCAGCAGCTTTGGGACAGGGGGCGACTCACTGTTTTTT CASSFGTGGDSLFF
NA TRBJ2-3 NA 11 TRBV25-1 TGTGCCAGCAGTATACAGCTTACGCAGTATTTT CASSIQLTQYF
NA TRBJ2-1 once 13 TRBV4-2 TGTGCCAGCAGCCAAGATCTGCGGGGTGTCCGGTTCTTC CASSQDLRGVRFF
NA TRBJ1-1 NA 11 TRBV7-9 TGTGCCAGCAGCCGGTCCACTGAAGCTTTCTTC CASSRSTEAFF
NA TRBJ1-2 NA 12 TRBV2 TGTGCCAGCAGTGAGCGGGGGTATGGCTACACCTTC CASSERGYGYTF
TRBD1 TRBJ1-2 NA 14 TRBV27 TGTGCCAGCAGTTTAGGGACAGGACGGTATGGCTACACCTTC CASSLGTGRYGYTF
TRBD2 TRBJ2-1 NA 15 TRBV7-9 TGTGCCAGCAGCTTATTCCTAGCGGGATACAATGAGCAGTTCTTC CASSLFLAGYNEQFF
NA TRBJ1-1 NA 15 TRBV15 TGTGCCACCAGCAGAGGCGGATTCTCGAACACTGAAGCTTTCTTT CATSRGGFSNTEAFF
NA TRBJ2-2 NA 17 TRBV18 TGTGCCAGCTCACTATGGGACATTACTATGAACACCGGGGAGCTGTTTTTT CASSLWDITMNTGELFF
NA TRBJ1-2 few 14 TRBV27 TGTGCCAGCAGTATGAACATCTTCCGAGGGGGCTACACCTTC CASSMNIFRGGYTF
NA TRBJ1-1 NA 14 TRBV18 TGTGCCAGCTCACCGTCCGCAGGGAACACTGAAGCTTTCTTT CASSPSAGNTEAFF
NA TRBJ1-5 NA 19 TRBV14 TGTGCCAGCAGCCAAGATTTACCTCAAGGGGGAAAAGACTATCAGCCCCAGCATTTT CASSQDLPQGGKDYQPQHF
NA TRBJ1-5 NA 13 TRBV2 TGTGCCAGCAGTGAAAACCAACAGCAGCCCCAGCATTTT CASSENQQQPQHF
TRBD1 TRBJ2-7 NA 15 TRBV7-2 TGTGCCAGCAGCTTGATGGGACAGGGGATGGACGAGCAGTACTTC CASSLMGQGMDEQYF
NA TRBJ1-5 few 15 TRBV7-2 TGTGCCAGCAGCTTAGGAGGGAGTAGCAATCAGCCCCAGCATTTT CASSLGGSSNQPQHF
TRBD1 TRBJ2-7 NA 14 TRBV30 TGTGCCTGGAGTATAGCAGGGGGAACCTACGAGCAGTACTTC CAWSIAGGTYEQYF
NA TRBJ2-7 NA 15 TRBV2 TGTGCCAGCAGTGGGCACAGCCAGAACTCCTACGAGCAGTACTTC CASSGHSQNSYEQYF
TRBD1 TRBJ2-1 NA 13 TRBV29-1 TGCAGCACCGACAGGGGGGAACACAATGAGCAGTTCTTC CSTDRGEHNEQFF